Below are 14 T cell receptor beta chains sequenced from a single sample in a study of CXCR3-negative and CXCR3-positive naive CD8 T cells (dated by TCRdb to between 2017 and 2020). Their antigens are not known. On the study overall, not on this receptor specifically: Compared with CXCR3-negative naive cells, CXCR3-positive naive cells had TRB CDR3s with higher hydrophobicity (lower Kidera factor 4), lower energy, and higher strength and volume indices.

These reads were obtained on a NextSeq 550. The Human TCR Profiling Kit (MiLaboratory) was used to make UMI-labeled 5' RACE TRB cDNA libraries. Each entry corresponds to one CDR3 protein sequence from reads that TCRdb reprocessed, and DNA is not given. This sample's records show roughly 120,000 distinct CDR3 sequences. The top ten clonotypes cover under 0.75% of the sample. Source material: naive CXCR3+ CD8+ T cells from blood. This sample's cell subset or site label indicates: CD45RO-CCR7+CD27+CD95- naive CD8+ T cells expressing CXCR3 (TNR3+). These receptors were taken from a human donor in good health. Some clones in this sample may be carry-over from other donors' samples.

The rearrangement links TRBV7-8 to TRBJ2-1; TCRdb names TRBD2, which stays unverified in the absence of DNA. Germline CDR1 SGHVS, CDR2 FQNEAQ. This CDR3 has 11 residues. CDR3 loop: CASSLPGLEFF. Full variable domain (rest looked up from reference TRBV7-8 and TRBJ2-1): GAGVSQSPRYKVAKRGQDVALRCDPISGHVSLFWYQQALGQGPEFLTYFQNEAQLDKSGLPSDRFFAERPEGSVSTLKIQRTQQEDSAVYLCASSLPGLEFFGPGTRLTVL.

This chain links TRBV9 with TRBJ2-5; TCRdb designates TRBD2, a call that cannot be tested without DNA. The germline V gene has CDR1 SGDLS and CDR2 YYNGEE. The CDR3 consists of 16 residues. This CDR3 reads CASSGLAGGPVETQYF.

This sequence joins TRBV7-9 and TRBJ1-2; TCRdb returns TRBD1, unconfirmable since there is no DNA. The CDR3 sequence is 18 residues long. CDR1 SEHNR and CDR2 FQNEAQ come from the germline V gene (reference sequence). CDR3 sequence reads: CASSSVHTPDRGSYGYTF.

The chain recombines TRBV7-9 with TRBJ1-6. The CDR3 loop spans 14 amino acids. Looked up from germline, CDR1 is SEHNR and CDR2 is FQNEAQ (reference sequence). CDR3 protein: CASSFVTEVSPLHF.

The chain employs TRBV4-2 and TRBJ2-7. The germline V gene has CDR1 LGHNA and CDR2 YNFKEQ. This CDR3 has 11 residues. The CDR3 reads CASSQYSEQYF.

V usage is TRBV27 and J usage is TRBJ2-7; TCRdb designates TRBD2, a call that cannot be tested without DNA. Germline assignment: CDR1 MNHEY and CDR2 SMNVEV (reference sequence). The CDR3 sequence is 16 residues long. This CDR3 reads CASSSSSFSGGHEQYF.

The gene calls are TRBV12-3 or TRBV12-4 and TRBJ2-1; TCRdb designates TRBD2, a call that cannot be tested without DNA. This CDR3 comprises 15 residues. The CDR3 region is CASVWEISGGYEQFF.

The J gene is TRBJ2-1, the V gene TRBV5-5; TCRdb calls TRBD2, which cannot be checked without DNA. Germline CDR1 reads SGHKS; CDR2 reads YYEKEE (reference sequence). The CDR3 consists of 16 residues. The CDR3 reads CASSASLAGGVFGPFF.

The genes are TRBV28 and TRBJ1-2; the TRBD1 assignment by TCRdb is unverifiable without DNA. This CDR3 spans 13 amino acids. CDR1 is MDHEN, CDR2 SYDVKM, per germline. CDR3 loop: CASSGDSSYGYTF.

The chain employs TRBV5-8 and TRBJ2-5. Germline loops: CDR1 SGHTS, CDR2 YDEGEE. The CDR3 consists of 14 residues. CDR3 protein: CASSLDILSETLYF.

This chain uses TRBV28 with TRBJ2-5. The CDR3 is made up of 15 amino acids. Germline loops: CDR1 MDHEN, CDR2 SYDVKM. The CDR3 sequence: CASSTLRLYQETQYF.

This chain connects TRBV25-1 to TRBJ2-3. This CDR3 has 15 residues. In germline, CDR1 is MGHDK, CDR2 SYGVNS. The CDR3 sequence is CASSELQETSDTQYF.

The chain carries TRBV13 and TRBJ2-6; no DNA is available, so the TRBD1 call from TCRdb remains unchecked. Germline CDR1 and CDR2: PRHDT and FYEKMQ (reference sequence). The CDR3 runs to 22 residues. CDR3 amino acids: CASSSVRGATGSSAPGANVLTF.

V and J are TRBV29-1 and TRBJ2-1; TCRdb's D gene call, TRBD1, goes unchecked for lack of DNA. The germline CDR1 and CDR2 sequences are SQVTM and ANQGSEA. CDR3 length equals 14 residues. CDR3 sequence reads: CSVDTGSMVDEQFF.